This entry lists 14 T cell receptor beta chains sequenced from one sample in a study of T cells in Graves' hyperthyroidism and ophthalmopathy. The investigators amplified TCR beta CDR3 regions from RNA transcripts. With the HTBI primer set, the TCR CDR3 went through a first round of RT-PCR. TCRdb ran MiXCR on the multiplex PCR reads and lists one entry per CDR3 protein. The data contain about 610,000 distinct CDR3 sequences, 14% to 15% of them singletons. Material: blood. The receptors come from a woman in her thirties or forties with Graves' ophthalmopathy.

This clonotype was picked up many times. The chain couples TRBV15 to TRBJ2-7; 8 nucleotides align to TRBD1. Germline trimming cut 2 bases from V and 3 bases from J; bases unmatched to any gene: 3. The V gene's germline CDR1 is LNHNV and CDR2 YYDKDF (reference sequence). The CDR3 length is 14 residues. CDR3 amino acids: CATSRQTGDYEQYF. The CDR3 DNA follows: TGTGCCACCAGCAGACAGACAGGGGACTACGAGCAGTACTTC.

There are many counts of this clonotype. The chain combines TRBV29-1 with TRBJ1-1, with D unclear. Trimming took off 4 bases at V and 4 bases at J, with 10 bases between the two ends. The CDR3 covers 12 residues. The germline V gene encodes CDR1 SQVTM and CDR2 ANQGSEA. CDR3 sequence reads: CSVGTMGTEAFF. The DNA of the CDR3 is TGCAGCGTTGGGACCATGGGCACTGAAGCTTTCTTT. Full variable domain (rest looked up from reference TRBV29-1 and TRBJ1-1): SAVISQKPSRDICQRGTSLTIQCQVDSQVTMMFWYRQQPGQSLTLIATANQGSEATYESGFVIDKFPISRPNLTFSTLTVSNMSPEDSSIYLCSVGTMGTEAFFGQGTRLTVV.

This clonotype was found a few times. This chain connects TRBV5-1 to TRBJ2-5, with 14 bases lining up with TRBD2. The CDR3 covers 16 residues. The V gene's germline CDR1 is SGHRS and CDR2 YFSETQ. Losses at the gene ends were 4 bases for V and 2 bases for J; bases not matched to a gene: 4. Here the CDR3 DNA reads TGCGCCAGCAGCAGGGGACTAGCGGGGGCACAAGAGACCCAGTACTTC. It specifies CASSRGLAGAQETQYF.

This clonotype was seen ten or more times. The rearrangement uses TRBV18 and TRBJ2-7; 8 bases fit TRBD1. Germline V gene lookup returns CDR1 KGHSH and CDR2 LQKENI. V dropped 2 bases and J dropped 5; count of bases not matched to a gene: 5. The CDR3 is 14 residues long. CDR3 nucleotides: TGTGCCAGCTCACCATTGGGACAGGTGGACGAGCAGTACTTC. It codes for CASSPLGQVDEQYF.

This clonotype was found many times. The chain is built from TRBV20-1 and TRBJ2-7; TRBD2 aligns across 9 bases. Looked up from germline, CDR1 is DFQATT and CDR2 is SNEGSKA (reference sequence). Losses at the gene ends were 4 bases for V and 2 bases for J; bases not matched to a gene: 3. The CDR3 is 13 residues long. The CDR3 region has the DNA TGCAGTGCTAATCCTAGCGGGGCCTACGAGCAGTACTTC. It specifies CSANPSGAYEQYF.

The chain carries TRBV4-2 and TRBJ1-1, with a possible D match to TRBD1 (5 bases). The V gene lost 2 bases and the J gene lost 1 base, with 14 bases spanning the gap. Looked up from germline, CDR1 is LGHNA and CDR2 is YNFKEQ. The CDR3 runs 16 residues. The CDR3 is CASSQPAPTGNTEAFF. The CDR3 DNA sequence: TGTGCCAGCAGCCAACCCGCCCCTACAGGGAACACTGAAGCTTTCTTT.

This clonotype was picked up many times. The CDR3 protein is CSATSGSGAKNIQYF. For the CDR3, the DNA is TGCAGTGCTACTAGCGGGAGTGGGGCCAAAAACATTCAGTACTTC. The gene calls are TRBV20-1 and TRBJ2-4, with 10 bases fitting TRBD2. The CDR3 covers 15 residues. V lost 4 bases, J lost 1 base, and 4 bases stayed unmatched. The V gene's germline CDR1 is DFQATT and CDR2 SNEGSKA (reference sequence).

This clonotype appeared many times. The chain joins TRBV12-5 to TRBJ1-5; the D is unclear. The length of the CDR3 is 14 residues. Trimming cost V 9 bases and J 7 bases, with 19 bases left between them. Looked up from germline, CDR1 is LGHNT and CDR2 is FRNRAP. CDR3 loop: CASASESGWQPQHF. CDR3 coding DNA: TGTGCTAGCGCCTCCGAAAGTGGATGGCAGCCCCAGCATTTT. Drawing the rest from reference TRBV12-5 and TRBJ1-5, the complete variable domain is DARVTQTPRHKVTEMGQEVTMRCQPILGHNTVFWYRQTMMQGLELLAYFRNRAPLDDSGMPKDRFSAEMPDATLATLKIQPSEPRDSAVYFCASASESGWQPQHFGDGTRLSIL.

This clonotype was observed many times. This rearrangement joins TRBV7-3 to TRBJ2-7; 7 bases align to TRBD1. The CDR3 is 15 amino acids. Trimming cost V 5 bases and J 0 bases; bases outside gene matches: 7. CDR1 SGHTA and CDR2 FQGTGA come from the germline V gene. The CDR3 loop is CASSPSGGFSYEQYF. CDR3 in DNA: TGTGCCAGCAGCCCGTCAGGGGGTTTCTCCTACGAGCAGTACTTC.

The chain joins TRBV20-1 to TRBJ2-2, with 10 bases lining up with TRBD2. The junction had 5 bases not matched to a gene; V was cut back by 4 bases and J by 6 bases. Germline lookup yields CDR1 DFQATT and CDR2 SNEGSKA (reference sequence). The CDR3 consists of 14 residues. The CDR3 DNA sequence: TGCAGTGCTAAGAGCGGGAGGGAAGCCGGGGAGCTGTTTTTT. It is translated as CSAKSGREAGELFF.

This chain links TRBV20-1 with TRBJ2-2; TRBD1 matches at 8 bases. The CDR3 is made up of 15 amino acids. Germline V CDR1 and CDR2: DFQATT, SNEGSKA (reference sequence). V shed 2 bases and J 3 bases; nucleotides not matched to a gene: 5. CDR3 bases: TGCAGTGCTAGAATGGACAGGGATGACACCGGGGAGCTGTTTTTT. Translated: CSARMDRDDTGELFF.

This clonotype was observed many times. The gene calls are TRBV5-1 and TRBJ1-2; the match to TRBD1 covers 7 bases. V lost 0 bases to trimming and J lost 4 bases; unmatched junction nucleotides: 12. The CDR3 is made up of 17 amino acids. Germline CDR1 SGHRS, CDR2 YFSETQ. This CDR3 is CASSLDGQAVSSYGYTF. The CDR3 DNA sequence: TGCGCCAGCAGCTTGGATGGACAGGCGGTTTCGAGCTATGGCTACACCTTC. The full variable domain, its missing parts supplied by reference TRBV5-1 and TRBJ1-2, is KAGVTQTPRYLIKTRGQQVTLSCSPISGHRSVSWYQQTPGQGLQFLFEYFSETQRNKGNFPGRFSGRQFSNSRSEMNVSTLELGDSALYLCASSLDGQAVSSYGYTFGSGTRLTVV.

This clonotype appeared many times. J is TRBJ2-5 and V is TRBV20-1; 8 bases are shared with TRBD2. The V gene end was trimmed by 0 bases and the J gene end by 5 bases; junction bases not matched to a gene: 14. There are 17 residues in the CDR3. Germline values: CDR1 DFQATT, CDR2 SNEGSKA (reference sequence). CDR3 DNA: TGCAGTGCTAGAGATATCAATCCGGGACTAGATTCGGAGACCCAGTACTTC. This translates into CSARDINPGLDSETQYF.

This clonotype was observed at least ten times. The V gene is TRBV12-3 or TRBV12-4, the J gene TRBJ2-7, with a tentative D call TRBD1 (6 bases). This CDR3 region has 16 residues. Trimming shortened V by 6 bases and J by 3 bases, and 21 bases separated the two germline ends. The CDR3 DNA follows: TGTGCCAGCAGCAAGTCCGGGACACCGCTTCACTACGAGCAGTACTTC. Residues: CASSKSGTPLHYEQYF.